One sample yielded the 20 T cell receptor beta chains listed below, sequenced in a study of cytomegalovirus exposure and HLA in healthy donors (TCRdb year 2017). The library was obtained by the immunoSEQ multiplex PCR assay. The multiplex PCR relied on a mix of 60 forward primers for TCR Vbeta segments and 13 reverse primers for TCR Jbeta segments. This is the immuneACCESS table as TCRdb keeps it, with only in-frame sequences that have V and J called. A part of the clones is gone; compared with another copy, unresolved V genes explain less than half, and the rest is unexplained. In all, the sample holds approximately 88,000 clones, and about 74% of those were seen once. The ten largest clones add up to 3.7% of the sample. The specimen was PBMCs. The receptor source for this set is a man aged 25 to 40 in good health and CMV-seronegative.

The V gene is TRBV27, the J gene TRBJ1-2; TRBD1 is a possible D gene (5 bases). Trimming removed 5 bases from V and 1 base from J, with 8 bases in between. Germline CDR1 and CDR2: MNHEY and SMNVEV (reference sequence). CDR3 length: 13 residues. The CDR3 DNA reads TGTGCCAGCAGTACACAGGATAACTATGGCTACACCTTC. Its translation: CASSTQDNYGYTF.

This clone has just a few counts. V gene TRBV5-1 combines with J gene TRBJ2-7; D is perhaps TRBD2 (5 bases). The CDR3 runs 13 residues. Per germline, CDR1 SGHRS and CDR2 YFSETQ. Trimming pared 3 bases from V and 4 bases from J, leaving 11 bases between. The CDR3 reads CASSWEKAYEQYF. The CDR3 nucleotides are TGCGCCAGCAGCTGGGAGAAGGCATACGAGCAGTACTTC.

The V call is TRBV23-1, the J call TRBJ1-5, with TRBD1 matching 7 bases. TRBV23-1 is treated as an ORF (open reading frame) with a function not yet certain. The trim removed 2 bases at V and 0 bases at J, leaving 4 bases unmatched. CDR3 size: 16 residues. The CDR3 nucleotides read TGCGCCAGCAGTCAACCGGGACAGCATAGCAATCAGCCCCAGCATTTT. This gives the protein CASSQPGQHSNQPQHF.

The gene calls are TRBV6-1 and TRBJ1-4; D is perhaps TRBD1 (5 bases). CDR3 size: 16 residues. Germline assignment: CDR1 MNHNS and CDR2 SASEGT. The V end lost 2 bases, the J end lost 0 bases, and 10 bases lay between the germline ends. The CDR3 nucleotides read TGTGCCAGCAGTGAATGGAAAGGGGCAACTAATGAAAAACTGTTTTTT. It yields the protein CASSEWKGATNEKLFF.

CDR3 nucleotide sequence: TGTGCCAGCAGCTCTAGCGGGAGGGCCACAGATACGCAGTATTTT. Encoded protein: CASSSSGRATDTQYF. The chain has TRBV7-9 and TRBJ2-3, with 12 bases matching TRBD2. This CDR3 has 15 amino acids. V was clipped by 4 bases and J by 2 bases; unmatched bases: 1. Looked up from germline, CDR1 is SEHNR and CDR2 is FQNEAQ (reference sequence). Full variable domain (missing parts from reference TRBV7-9 and TRBJ2-3): DTGVSQNPRHKITKRGQNVTFRCDPISEHNRLYWYRQTLGQGPEFLTYFQNEAQLEKSRLLSDRFSAERPKGSFSTLEIQRTEQGDSAMYLCASSSSGRATDTQYFGPGTRLTVL.

This clone has a handful of counts. The chain has TRBV5-3 and TRBJ2-1; 9 bases line up with TRBD1. TRBV5-3 is filed as an ORF, its function uncertain. The V gene end was trimmed by 4 bases and the J gene end by 9 bases; junction bases not matched to a gene: 14. The CDR3 is 16 amino acids. CDR3 DNA sequence: TGTGCCAGAAGCCAAACAGGGGGCTCTGGAGGGAGTGAGCAGTTCTTC. It specifies CARSQTGGSGGSEQFF.

The chain recombines TRBV7-6 with TRBJ2-3, with D unclear. V lost 1 base to trimming and J lost 2 bases, with 7 bases between them. Germline V CDR1 and CDR2: SGHVS, FNYEAQ. The CDR3 is 14 residues long. The CDR3 DNA reads as TGTGCCAGCAGCTTAGGGCCGAACACAGATACGCAGTATTTT. Translation: CASSLGPNTDTQYF.

This clone has only a few counts. This chain uses TRBV11-2 with TRBJ1-1; 9 bases agree with TRBD1. The CDR3 length is 13 residues. Germline V gene data show CDR1 as SGHAT and CDR2 as FQNNGV. J was trimmed by 7 bases and V by 5 bases; bases with no gene match: 5. The CDR3 loop reads CASSGQGKNEAFF. CDR3 sequence (DNA): TGTGCCAGCAGCGGACAGGGGAAGAATGAAGCTTTCTTT.

The genes are TRBV5-1 and TRBJ1-1; 7 bases are shared with TRBD1. Trimming removed 4 bases from V and 6 bases from J; junction bases left unmatched: 12. This CDR3 spans 15 amino acids. CDR1 is SGHRS, CDR2 YFSETQ, per germline. The CDR3 spells CASSQQGQKGSEAFF. In nucleotides, the CDR3 is TGCGCCAGCAGCCAACAGGGACAGAAAGGCTCTGAAGCTTTCTTT. The entire variable domain, with the rest obtained from reference TRBV5-1 and TRBJ1-1, is as follows: KAGVTQTPRYLIKTRGQQVTLSCSPISGHRSVSWYQQTPGQGLQFLFEYFSETQRNKGNFPGRFSGRQFSNSRSEMNVSTLELGDSALYLCASSQQGQKGSEAFFGQGTRLTVV.

V gene TRBV19 combines with J gene TRBJ2-1, with a possible D match to TRBD1 (6 bases). V was pared by 4 bases and J by 7 bases, with 8 bases between. The CDR3 sequence is 12 residues long. Per the germline V gene, CDR1 is LNHDA and CDR2 is SQIVND (reference sequence). The DNA for the CDR3 is TGTGCCAGTAGTAGTCAGGGGAATGAGCAGTTCTTC. Translating gives CASSSQGNEQFF.

This sequence joins TRBV7-9 and TRBJ1-1; 8 nucleotides line up with TRBD1. The germline V gene has CDR1 SEHNR and CDR2 FQNEAQ (reference sequence). With 5 bases clipped from V and 5 bases from J, the junction kept 10 bases outside the gene matches. CDR3 length: 15 residues. Written as DNA, the CDR3 is TGTGCCAGCAGCCGTGGAGACAGGGGTTTGACTGAAGCTTTCTTT. This encodes CASSRGDRGLTEAFF.

The chain combines TRBV5-1 with TRBJ2-1; TRBD1 matches at 8 bases. The V and J ends lost 0 bases and 3 bases, in that order; junction bases with no gene match: 8. CDR3 length: 17 amino acids. From germline, CDR1 is SGHRS and CDR2 YFSETQ. CDR3 nucleotide sequence: TGCGCCAGCAGCTTGGCCATAAGGACAGGGAACTACAATGAGCAGTTCTTC. Amino acid sequence: CASSLAIRTGNYNEQFF.

The rearrangement uses TRBV6-1 and TRBJ2-5, with TRBD2 identical over 9 bases. J lost 3 bases, V lost 4 bases, and 9 bases had no gene match. The germline V gene has CDR1 MNHNS and CDR2 SASEGT. This CDR3 has 16 residues. Here the CDR3 reads CASSGAGASGKETQYF. In DNA form, the CDR3 reads TGTGCCAGCAGTGGGGCGGGGGCTAGCGGGAAAGAGACCCAGTACTTC.

This clone was recorded only once. This chain links TRBV7-9 with TRBJ1-3; D gene uncertain. Trimming shortened V by 3 bases and J by 0 bases, and 12 bases separated the two germline ends. This CDR3 region has 16 residues. CDR1 is SEHNR and CDR2 is FQNEAQ in the germline V gene (reference sequence). The CDR3 loop is CASSFSPVSSGNTIYF. The CDR3 DNA follows: TGTGCCAGCAGCTTTTCTCCGGTTAGCTCTGGAAACACCATATATTTT.

The CDR3 coding sequence is TGTGCCAGCAGTTTACCGGCGGGAGCTGGAGTCGTGCAGTACTTC. Translation gives CASSLPAGAGVVQYF. The chain recombines TRBV28 with TRBJ2-7; 7 bases line up with TRBD2. After removal of 2 bases from V and 9 bases from J, the junction contained 13 bases not matched to a gene. The V gene's germline CDR1 is MDHEN and CDR2 SYDVKM. The CDR3 covers 15 residues. Using reference TRBV28 and TRBJ2-7 for the parts outside the CDR3, the full variable domain is DVKVTQSSRYLVKRTGEKVFLECVQDMDHENMFWYRQDPGLGLRLIYFSYDVKMKEKGDIPEGYSVSREKKERFSLILESASTNQTSMYLCASSLPAGAGVVQYFGPGTRLTVT.

The CDR3 loop reads CASSLAQNYGYTF. The CDR3 nucleotides read TGCGCCAGCAGCTTGGCACAGAACTATGGCTACACCTTC. The chain is built from TRBV5-1 and TRBJ1-2; D call uncertain. CDR1 SGHRS and CDR2 YFSETQ come from the germline V gene. Trimming stripped 0 bases from V and 2 bases from J, with 5 bases between. CDR3 size: 13 residues.

The chain is built from TRBV7-6 and TRBJ2-7; TRBD2 is a possible D gene (5 bases). V lost 5 bases, J lost 3 bases, and 14 bases lay in between. The CDR3 runs to 14 residues. CDR1 and CDR2 from the germline V gene are SGHVS and FNYEAQ. This CDR3 reads CASSLRPGGYEQYF. The CDR3 region has the DNA TGTGCCAGCAGCCTCAGACCCGGAGGCTACGAGCAGTACTTC.

V is TRBV11-2 and J is TRBJ1-3, with D maybe TRBD1 (6 bases). V was trimmed by 1 base and J by 0 bases, leaving 13 bases between them. The V gene's germline CDR1 is SGHAT and CDR2 FQNNGV. CDR3 length: 17 residues. The CDR3 spells CASSLVLDSLSGNTIYF. The CDR3 region has the DNA TGTGCCAGCAGCTTAGTCCTGGACAGCCTCTCTGGAAACACCATATATTTT.

The chain employs TRBV10-1 and TRBJ2-2, with TRBD2 identical over 8 bases. This CDR3 contains 13 residues. In germline, CDR1 is WNHNN, CDR2 SYGVQD (reference sequence). J lost 4 bases, V lost 6 bases, and 1 base had no gene match. In DNA form, the CDR3 reads TGCGCCAGCAGCGGGAGGGCCACCGGGGAGCTGTTTTTT. This gives the protein CASSGRATGELFF.

Only one count was recorded for this clone. The chain employs TRBV10-3 and TRBJ2-3, with a tentative D call TRBD1 (5 bases). Germline assignment: CDR1 ENHRY and CDR2 SYGVKD. The CDR3 totals 13 residues. V lost 10 bases and J 2 bases, leaving 13 bases between the germline ends. DNA for the CDR3: TGTGCCACCCTGACAGAGAACACAGATACGCAGTATTTT. It is translated as CATLTENTDTQYF.